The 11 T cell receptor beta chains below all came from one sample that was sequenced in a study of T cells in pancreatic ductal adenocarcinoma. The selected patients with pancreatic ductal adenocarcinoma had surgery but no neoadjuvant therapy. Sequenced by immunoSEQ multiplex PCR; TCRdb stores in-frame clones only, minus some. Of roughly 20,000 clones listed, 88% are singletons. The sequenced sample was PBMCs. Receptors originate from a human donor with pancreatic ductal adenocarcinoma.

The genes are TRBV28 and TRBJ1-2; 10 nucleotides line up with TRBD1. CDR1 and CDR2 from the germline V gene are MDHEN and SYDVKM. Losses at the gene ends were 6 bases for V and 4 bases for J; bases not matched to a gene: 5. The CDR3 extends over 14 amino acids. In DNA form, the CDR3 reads TGTGCCAGCAGCAACCGGGACAGGGGCTATGGCTACACCTTC. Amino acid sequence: CASSNRDRGYGYTF.

DNA for the CDR3: TGTGCCAGCAGCCAAGATAGACAGGGACCGTCCTATAATTCACCCCTCCACTTT. It codes for CASSQDRQGPSYNSPLHF. This chain uses TRBV4-2 with TRBJ1-6; 7 bases fit TRBD1. With 0 bases clipped from V and 1 base from J, the junction kept 6 bases outside the gene matches. Germline loops: CDR1 LGHNA, CDR2 YNFKEQ. The length of the CDR3 is 18 residues.

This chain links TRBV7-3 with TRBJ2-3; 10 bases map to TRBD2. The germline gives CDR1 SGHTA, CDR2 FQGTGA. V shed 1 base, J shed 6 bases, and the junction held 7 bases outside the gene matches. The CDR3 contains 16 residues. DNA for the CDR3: TGTGCCAGCAGCTTAATAGGTAGCGGGGGGAGGGATACGCAGTATTTT. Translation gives CASSLIGSGGRDTQYF.

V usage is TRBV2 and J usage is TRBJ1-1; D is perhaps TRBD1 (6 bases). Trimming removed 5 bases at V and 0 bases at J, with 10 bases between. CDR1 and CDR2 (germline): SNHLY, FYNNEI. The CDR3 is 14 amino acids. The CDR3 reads CASSSGHLNTEAFF. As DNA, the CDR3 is TGTGCCAGCAGTTCGGGACATTTGAACACTGAAGCTTTCTTT.

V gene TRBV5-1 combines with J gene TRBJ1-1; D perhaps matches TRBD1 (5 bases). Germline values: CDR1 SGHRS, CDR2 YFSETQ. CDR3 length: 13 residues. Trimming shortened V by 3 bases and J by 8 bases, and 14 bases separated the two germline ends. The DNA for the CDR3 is TGCGCCAGCAGCTACTCACAGGAGGGGGAAGCTTTCTTT. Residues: CASSYSQEGEAFF.

CDR3 DNA: TGTGCCACCCTTTACCAGGGCGCACCTAACTATGGCTACACCTTC. Its protein is CATLYQGAPNYGYTF. The chain has TRBV6-6 and TRBJ1-2, with a tentative D call TRBD1 (5 bases). Deletions cut 10 bases from V and 0 bases from J, with 18 bases between. The CDR3 runs to 15 residues. The germline V gene encodes CDR1 MNHNY and CDR2 SVGAGI (reference sequence).

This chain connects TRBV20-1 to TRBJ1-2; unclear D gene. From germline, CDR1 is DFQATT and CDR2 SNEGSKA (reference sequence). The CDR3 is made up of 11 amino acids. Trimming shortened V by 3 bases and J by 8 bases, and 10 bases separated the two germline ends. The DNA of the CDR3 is TGCAGTGCTAGCGCCGGGAGCGGCTACACCTTC. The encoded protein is CSASAGSGYTF.

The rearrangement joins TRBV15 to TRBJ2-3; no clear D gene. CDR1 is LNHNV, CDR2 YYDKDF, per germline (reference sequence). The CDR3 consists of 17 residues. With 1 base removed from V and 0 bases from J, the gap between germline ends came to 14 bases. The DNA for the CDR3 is TGTGCCACCAGCAGAGGATCGAATCCGACTAGCACAGATACGCAGTATTTT. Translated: CATSRGSNPTSTDTQYF.

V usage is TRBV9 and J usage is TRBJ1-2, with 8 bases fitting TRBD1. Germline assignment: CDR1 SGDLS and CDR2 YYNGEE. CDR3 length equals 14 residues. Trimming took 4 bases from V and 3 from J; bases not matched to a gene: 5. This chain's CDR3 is CASSPTGQDYGYTF. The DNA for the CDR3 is TGTGCCAGCAGCCCTACGGGACAGGACTATGGCTACACCTTC. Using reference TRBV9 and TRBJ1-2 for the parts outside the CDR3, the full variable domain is DSGVTQTPKHLITATGQRVTLRCSPRSGDLSVYWYQQSLDQGLQFLIQYYNGEERAKGNILERFSAQQFPDLHSELNLSSLELGDSALYFCASSPTGQDYGYTFGSGTRLTVV.

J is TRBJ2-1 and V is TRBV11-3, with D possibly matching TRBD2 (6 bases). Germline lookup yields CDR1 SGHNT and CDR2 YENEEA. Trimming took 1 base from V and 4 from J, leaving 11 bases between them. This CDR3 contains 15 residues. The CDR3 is CASSLGIGTYNEQFF. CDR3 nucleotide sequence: TGTGCCAGCAGCTTAGGGATTGGGACTTACAATGAGCAGTTCTTC.

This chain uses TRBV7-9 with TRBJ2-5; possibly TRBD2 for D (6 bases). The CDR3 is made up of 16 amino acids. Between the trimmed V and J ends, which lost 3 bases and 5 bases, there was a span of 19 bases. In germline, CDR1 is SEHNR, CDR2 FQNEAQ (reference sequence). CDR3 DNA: TGTGCCAGCAGCTTTGCGGGGAGACGCGCTGAGGAGACCCAGTACTTC. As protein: CASSFAGRRAEETQYF.